Listed below are T cell receptor beta chains from one sample, sequenced in a study of T cells in localized non-small cell lung cancer. Generated by immunoSEQ multiplex PCR, the TCRdb table keeps only in-frame clones and is missing some. Found here are about 62,000 clones, about four fifths of them singletons; the top ten hold 4.7%. Sample: PBMCs, taken before any cancer treatment. These receptors came from a man aged 35 to 69 with stage II lung adenocarcinoma. Both conserved end residues are trimmed from each CDR3. D genes are given only for firm matches. Not all rows give a size; the values are once, few, many and, for expanded clones, a class.

TRBJ1-4 NA TRBD1 TRBV27 ASSFGQANEKLF
TRBJ1-2 many TRBD1 TRBV4-1 ASSQGTGLPGGYT
TRBJ1-1 few NA TRBV29-1 SGFDRADTEAF
TRBJ2-5 NA NA TRBV5-1 ASSLGQRETQY
TRBJ2-1 once TRBD2 TRBV9 ASSVAGLTYNEQF
TRBJ2-7 NA NA TRBV29-1 SVERRAGYEQY
TRBJ2-5 NA NA TRBV4-3 ASSRSGYQETQY
TRBJ2-1 NA TRBD2 TRBV27 ASSPPLAGGRDNEQF
TRBJ1-5 NA NA TRBV7-8 ASSSLTDNQPQH
TRBJ1-1 NA TRBD1 TRBV9 ASSVGGQGAEAF
TRBJ2-5 NA NA TRBV5-1 ASSSGTSIETQY
TRBJ1-2 NA TRBD1 TRBV30 AWSVARTGLPYGYT
TRBJ2-1 NA TRBD1 TRBV12-5 ASGSGGYNEQF
TRBJ2-7 NA NA TRBV30 AWSPSGRGPYEQY
TRBJ1-5 NA NA TRBV29-1 SVLDSHRTPQH
TRBJ2-1 NA TRBD2 TRBV11-2 ASILDLAGGYNEQF
TRBJ1-1 NA NA TRBV6-1 ASSGLGGRGAF
TRBJ2-3 NA NA TRBV5-4 ASSPGGDTQY
TRBJ2-2 NA TRBD2 TRBV11-1 ASSRTSGNTGELF
TRBJ2-6 NA NA TRBV7-3 ASSIASGANVLT
TRBJ2-3 many NA TRBV6-1 ASSSPGHRDTQY
TRBJ2-5 NA TRBD1 TRBV11-3 ASSLGNTGVRETQY
TRBJ2-3 NA TRBD2 TRBV6-5 ASRQTSGRVHTQY
TRBJ2-5 NA TRBD2 TRBV4-2 ASSTGLAQETQY
TRBJ1-1 NA NA TRBV27 ASSLGFRDTEAF
TRBJ1-5 NA NA TRBV4-1 ASSQIPAGQGLSNQPQH
TRBJ1-3 NA NA TRBV6-6 ASSPFPPNTIY
TRBJ2-2 NA NA TRBV4-3 ASSQESQRAGELF
TRBJ1-2 NA TRBD1 TRBV5-1 ASSSLTGKSNYGYT
TRBJ2-2 NA TRBD2 TRBV7-8 ASSLGASGSGFGELF
TRBJ1-4 NA NA TRBV5-1 ASSLAEQGTNEKLF
TRBJ1-2 NA NA TRBV7-8 ASSLGRGSYGYT
TRBJ2-1 NA TRBD2 TRBV7-9 ASSREAGVIHNEQF
TRBJ2-7 NA NA TRBV5-6 ASSLAVAPTYEQY
TRBJ1-1 few TRBD1 TRBV30 AWSRQGLGAF
TRBJ1-5 few NA TRBV2 ASSSQGPQH
TRBJ1-2 NA TRBD1 TRBV23-1 ASTPGQQIYYGYT
TRBJ2-7 NA TRBD1 TRBV30 AANVRDRGLYEQY
TRBJ1-2 NA NA TRBV5-6 ASSPQGFDGYT
TRBJ2-5 NA NA TRBV6-1 ASSLGAPGETQY
TRBJ2-1 NA NA TRBV9 ASSVEGTLYNEQF
TRBJ1-2 NA TRBD1 TRBV6-1 ASMRTGSGYT
TRBJ1-1 NA NA TRBV4-1 ASSKQGGMNTEAF
TRBJ2-1 NA TRBD1 TRBV5-1 ASSYNPTGGNEQF
TRBJ2-1 NA TRBD2 TRBV30 AWSPGTSGSHEQF
TRBJ2-3 NA NA TRBV18 ASSRGQYTDTQY
TRBJ2-1 NA TRBD2 TRBV7-2 ASSLVAGASGHNEQF
TRBJ2-1 once NA TRBV11-3 ASTSGADNEQF
TRBJ1-4 NA NA TRBV6-5 ASRNFRETNEKLF
TRBJ1-1 NA NA TRBV9 ASSAGPGYTEAF
TRBJ2-3 NA NA TRBV12-5 ASGSGLQNTDTQY
TRBJ2-7 NA NA TRBV5-1 ASSLAGQSSYEQY
TRBJ2-5 NA NA TRBV27 ASRVSERETQY